This is a list of T cell receptor beta chains from one sample in a study of blood T cell repertoires in COVID-19. This table comes from immunoSEQ multiplex PCR, and its TCRdb copy is limited to in-frame clones, with some not included. This sample has under 250,000 clones, with 83% found just once. Material: PBMCs or T cells enriched from blood (not recorded which). All receptors come from a middle-aged woman who had been exposed to COVID-19. Both conserved end residues are part of each CDR3. The D gene is left open where the match is weak. Some rows mark clone size as missing; the rest say once, few, many or name a class of expanded clone.

v_gene: TRBV19
abundance: once
d_gene: TRBD1
len: 13
j_gene: TRBJ1-5
CDR3aa: CASAGTGHQPQHF
CDR3nt: TGTGCCAGTGCTGGGACAGGGCATCAGCCCCAGCATTTT

v_gene: TRBV28
abundance: .
d_gene: .
len: 15
j_gene: TRBJ2-3
CDR3aa: CASARQRRSTDTQYF
CDR3nt: TGTGCCAGCGCACGGCAGCGGAGAAGCACAGATACGCAGTATTTT

v_gene: TRBV30
abundance: .
d_gene: .
len: 14
j_gene: TRBJ1-2
CDR3aa: CAWSVPDFGSGYTF
CDR3nt: TGTGCCTGGAGTGTACCAGACTTCGGGAGTGGCTACACCTTC

v_gene: TRBV2
abundance: once
d_gene: .
len: 13
j_gene: TRBJ2-1
CDR3aa: CASSERQYNEQFF
CDR3nt: TGTGCCAGCAGTGAACGACAATACAATGAGCAGTTCTTC

v_gene: TRBV18
abundance: .
d_gene: .
len: 15
j_gene: TRBJ2-7
CDR3aa: CASSYDRSRSYEQYF
CDR3nt: TGTGCCAGCTCGTACGACAGGTCCCGCTCCTACGAGCAGTACTTC

v_gene: TRBV11-2
abundance: .
d_gene: TRBD1
len: 16
j_gene: TRBJ1-6
CDR3aa: CASSLTGGSYNSPLHF
CDR3nt: TGTGCCAGCAGCTTAACAGGGGGCTCCTATAATTCACCCCTCCACTTT

v_gene: TRBV6-5
abundance: once
d_gene: .
len: 11
j_gene: TRBJ2-3
CDR3aa: CASRHTDTQYF
CDR3nt: TGTGCCAGCAGACACACAGATACGCAGTATTTT

v_gene: TRBV7-2
abundance: .
d_gene: .
len: 13
j_gene: TRBJ2-7
CDR3aa: CASSSIQGSEQYF
CDR3nt: TGTGCCAGCAGCTCGATACAGGGATCTGAGCAGTACTTC

v_gene: TRBV4-1
abundance: .
d_gene: .
len: 15
j_gene: TRBJ1-1
CDR3aa: CASSRGWPANTEAFF
CDR3nt: TGCGCCAGCAGCCGCGGATGGCCCGCGAACACTGAAGCTTTCTTT

v_gene: TRBV12-3/TRBV12-4
abundance: .
d_gene: .
len: 10
j_gene: TRBJ2-1
CDR3aa: CASSGGEQFF
CDR3nt: TGTGCCAGCAGTGGCGGGGAACAGTTCTTC

v_gene: TRBV9
abundance: .
d_gene: .
len: 15
j_gene: TRBJ2-3
CDR3aa: CASSVALGGTDTQYF
CDR3nt: TGTGCCAGCAGCGTAGCGCTAGGGGGCACAGATACGCAGTATTTT

v_gene: TRBV5-8
abundance: .
d_gene: TRBD2
len: 14
j_gene: TRBJ2-7
CDR3aa: CAGGLAVNSYEQYF
CDR3nt: TGTGCCGGGGGTCTAGCGGTGAACTCCTACGAGCAGTACTTC

v_gene: TRBV7-3
abundance: .
d_gene: .
len: 15
j_gene: TRBJ2-5
CDR3aa: CASSLTRGTQETQYF
CDR3nt: TGTGCCAGCAGCTTAACGAGGGGGACGCAAGAGACCCAGTACTTC

v_gene: TRBV24-1
abundance: .
d_gene: .
len: 15
j_gene: TRBJ1-6
CDR3aa: CATSDHRTRNSPLHF
CDR3nt: TGTGCCACCAGTGACCATAGGACAAGAAATTCACCCCTCCACTTT

v_gene: TRBV7-3
abundance: .
d_gene: TRBD1
len: 14
j_gene: TRBJ1-1
CDR3aa: CASSLEQGYTEAFF
CDR3nt: TGTGCCAGCAGCTTAGAACAGGGGTACACTGAAGCTTTCTTT

v_gene: TRBV11-2
abundance: .
d_gene: TRBD1
len: 16
j_gene: TRBJ1-2
CDR3aa: CASSLAGTVFNYGYTF
CDR3nt: TGTGCCAGCAGCTTAGCCGGGACAGTTTTTAACTATGGCTACACCTTC

v_gene: TRBV7-8
abundance: .
d_gene: TRBD1
len: 16
j_gene: TRBJ1-1
CDR3aa: CASSMDRAGMNTEAFF
CDR3nt: TGTGCCAGCAGCATGGACAGGGCAGGCATGAACACTGAAGCTTTCTTT

v_gene: TRBV18
abundance: .
d_gene: TRBD2
len: 17
j_gene: TRBJ2-7
CDR3aa: CASSPRASGESSYEQYF
CDR3nt: TGTGCCAGCTCACCACGGGCTAGCGGGGAGAGCTCCTACGAGCAGTACTTC

v_gene: TRBV6-2/TRBV6-3
abundance: .
d_gene: TRBD2
len: 14
j_gene: TRBJ2-1
CDR3aa: CASSSSGGYNEQFF
CDR3nt: TGTGCCAGCAGTTCTAGCGGGGGTTACAATGAGCAGTTCTTC

v_gene: TRBV18
abundance: .
d_gene: .
len: 13
j_gene: TRBJ2-5
CDR3aa: CASSVGGQETQYF
CDR3nt: TGTGCCAGCTCAGTAGGGGGCCAAGAGACCCAGTACTTC

v_gene: TRBV2
abundance: .
d_gene: .
len: 14
j_gene: TRBJ1-1
CDR3aa: CATKGVGENTEAFF
CDR3nt: TGTGCCACCAAAGGCGTCGGAGAGAACACTGAAGCTTTCTTT

v_gene: TRBV7-9
abundance: .
d_gene: .
len: 13
j_gene: TRBJ2-5
CDR3aa: CASSWGVQETQYF
CDR3nt: TGTGCCAGCAGCTGGGGGGTACAAGAGACCCAGTACTTC

v_gene: TRBV5-1
abundance: .
d_gene: .
len: 16
j_gene: TRBJ1-4
CDR3aa: CASSLGGGGPGEKLFF
CDR3nt: TGCGCCAGCAGCTTGGGGGGCGGGGGGCCCGGAGAAAAACTGTTTTTT

v_gene: TRBV27
abundance: .
d_gene: TRBD2
len: 14
j_gene: TRBJ2-1
CDR3aa: CASSLRDYHNEQFF
CDR3nt: TGTGCCAGCAGTTTAAGGGACTACCACAATGAGCAGTTCTTC

v_gene: TRBV7-2
abundance: .
d_gene: .
len: 15
j_gene: TRBJ2-5
CDR3aa: CASSLPPRARETQYF
CDR3nt: TGTGCCAGCAGCCTTCCTCCACGAGCACGGGAGACCCAGTACTTC

v_gene: TRBV7-9
abundance: .
d_gene: .
len: 15
j_gene: TRBJ1-4
CDR3aa: CASSLATRDNEKLFF
CDR3nt: TGTGCCAGCAGCTTAGCGACACGAGATAATGAAAAACTGTTTTTT

v_gene: TRBV5-4
abundance: .
d_gene: .
len: 16
j_gene: TRBJ1-5
CDR3aa: CASKEAGADSNQPQHF
CDR3nt: TGTGCCAGCAAGGAAGCGGGGGCCGATAGCAATCAGCCCCAGCATTTT

v_gene: TRBV2
abundance: .
d_gene: TRBD2
len: 16
j_gene: TRBJ2-1
CDR3aa: CASSDRGGSGNNEQFF
CDR3nt: TGTGCCAGCAGTGATCGAGGGGGTAGCGGGAACAATGAGCAGTTCTTC

v_gene: TRBV7-3
abundance: few
d_gene: TRBD1
len: 14
j_gene: TRBJ1-1
CDR3aa: CASSLGTGNTEAFF
CDR3nt: TGTGCCAGCAGCTTAGGGACAGGGAACACTGAAGCTTTCTTT

v_gene: TRBV2
abundance: .
d_gene: .
len: 12
j_gene: TRBJ1-1
CDR3aa: CASSEWGSLAFF
CDR3nt: TGTGCCAGCAGTGAATGGGGCAGCTTAGCTTTCTTT

v_gene: TRBV7-3
abundance: .
d_gene: TRBD2
len: 17
j_gene: TRBJ2-3
CDR3aa: CASSLTLAGAGTDTQYF
CDR3nt: TGTGCCAGCAGCTTAACGCTAGCGGGGGCCGGGACAGATACGCAGTATTTT

v_gene: TRBV9
abundance: .
d_gene: TRBD1
len: 17
j_gene: TRBJ2-7
CDR3aa: CASSKGQVPHPPYEQYF
CDR3nt: TGTGCCAGCAGCAAAGGACAGGTCCCCCACCCCCCCTACGAGCAGTACTTC

v_gene: TRBV30
abundance: .
d_gene: .
len: 13
j_gene: TRBJ1-1
CDR3aa: CAWSLQLNTEAFF
CDR3nt: TGTGCCTGGAGTTTACAGTTGAACACTGAAGCTTTCTTT

v_gene: TRBV5-4
abundance: .
d_gene: TRBD2
len: 17
j_gene: TRBJ2-1
CDR3aa: CASSRRPGLVNYNEQFF
CDR3nt: TGTGCCAGCAGTCGGAGACCGGGACTAGTTAACTACAATGAGCAGTTCTTC

v_gene: TRBV7-2
abundance: .
d_gene: TRBD1
len: 15
j_gene: TRBJ1-3
CDR3aa: CATTGEVASGNTIYF
CDR3nt: TGTGCCACCACAGGGGAGGTCGCCTCTGGAAACACCATATATTTT

v_gene: TRBV25-1
abundance: .
d_gene: .
len: 14
j_gene: TRBJ1-2
CDR3aa: CASTDGGMGYGYTF
CDR3nt: TGTGCCAGCACCGACGGGGGTATGGGCTATGGCTACACCTTC

v_gene: TRBV30
abundance: .
d_gene: .
len: 9
j_gene: TRBJ1-1
CDR3aa: CAGATEAFF
CDR3nt: TGTGCCGGGGCGACTGAAGCTTTCTTT

v_gene: TRBV30
abundance: .
d_gene: TRBD1
len: 12
j_gene: TRBJ1-3
CDR3aa: CAWKGQGNTIYF
CDR3nt: TGTGCCTGGAAGGGACAGGGAAACACCATATATTTT

v_gene: TRBV28
abundance: many
d_gene: TRBD1
len: 14
j_gene: TRBJ2-7
CDR3aa: CASSPPGTGLEQYF
CDR3nt: TGTGCCAGCAGCCCTCCGGGGACAGGGTTGGAGCAGTACTTC

v_gene: TRBV29-1
abundance: once
d_gene: TRBD1
len: 13
j_gene: TRBJ1-2
CDR3aa: CSVFAQGEVGYTF
CDR3nt: TGCAGCGTTTTTGCACAGGGGGAAGTTGGCTACACCTTC

v_gene: TRBV21-1
abundance: .
d_gene: .
len: 13
j_gene: TRBJ1-2
CDR3aa: CASSARQGDGYTF
CDR3nt: TGTGCCAGCAGCGCCCGACAGGGCGATGGCTACACCTTC

v_gene: TRBV19
abundance: .
d_gene: .
len: 12
j_gene: TRBJ2-3
CDR3aa: CATANSGDTQYF
CDR3nt: TGTGCCACCGCCAATTCAGGGGATACGCAGTATTTT

v_gene: TRBV6-6
abundance: .
d_gene: .
len: 14
j_gene: TRBJ1-2
CDR3aa: CASSYSTSSYGYTF
CDR3nt: TGTGCCAGCAGTTACTCGACTAGCAGCTATGGCTACACCTTC

v_gene: TRBV7-9
abundance: .
d_gene: TRBD1
len: 15
j_gene: TRBJ1-6
CDR3aa: CASSPWTGVNSPLHF
CDR3nt: TGTGCCAGCAGCCCTTGGACAGGGGTGAATTCACCCCTCCACTTT

v_gene: TRBV27
abundance: .
d_gene: TRBD2
len: 15
j_gene: TRBJ2-5
CDR3aa: CASPGLAGRQETQYF
CDR3nt: TGTGCCAGCCCTGGACTAGCGGGGAGGCAAGAGACCCAGTACTTC

v_gene: TRBV14
abundance: .
d_gene: TRBD1
len: 16
j_gene: TRBJ1-3
CDR3aa: CASSRDRGLTGNTIYF
CDR3nt: TGTGCCAGCAGCCGGGACAGGGGGCTTACTGGAAACACCATATATTTT

v_gene: TRBV7-2
abundance: .
d_gene: .
len: 17
j_gene: TRBJ1-4
CDR3aa: CASSLGWGRAFNEKLFF
CDR3nt: TGTGCCAGCAGCTTAGGCTGGGGCAGGGCCTTTAATGAAAAACTGTTTTTT

v_gene: TRBV4-3
abundance: once
d_gene: .
len: 17
j_gene: TRBJ2-3
CDR3aa: CASSQEVGGVRADTQYF
CDR3nt: TGCGCCAGCAGCCAAGAAGTAGGGGGAGTCCGCGCAGATACGCAGTATTTT

v_gene: TRBV2
abundance: .
d_gene: .
len: 13
j_gene: TRBJ1-4
CDR3aa: CASSQGSNEKLFF
CDR3nt: TGTGCCAGCAGTCAGGGCTCTAATGAAAAACTGTTTTTT

v_gene: TRBV7-9
abundance: .
d_gene: TRBD1
len: 16
j_gene: TRBJ1-1
CDR3aa: CASSLARTGVNTEAFF
CDR3nt: TGTGCCAGCAGCTTAGCTCGGACAGGGGTGAACACTGAAGCTTTCTTT

v_gene: TRBV7-2
abundance: .
d_gene: TRBD1
len: 15
j_gene: TRBJ1-5
CDR3aa: CASSPGGRDNQPQHF
CDR3nt: TGTGCCAGCAGCCCAGGGGGCAGGGACAATCAGCCCCAGCATTTT

v_gene: TRBV4-2
abundance: once
d_gene: TRBD1
len: 15
j_gene: TRBJ1-5
CDR3aa: CASSQGTGANQPQHF
CDR3nt: TGTGCCAGCAGCCAGGGGACAGGGGCCAATCAGCCCCAGCATTTT

v_gene: TRBV14
abundance: .
d_gene: .
len: 16
j_gene: TRBJ1-3
CDR3aa: CASSFFDSSSGNTIYF
CDR3nt: TGTGCCAGCAGCTTTTTCGACTCTTCCTCTGGAAACACCATATATTTT

v_gene: TRBV7-3
abundance: .
d_gene: TRBD1
len: 18
j_gene: TRBJ2-3
CDR3aa: CASSLIPGQGGPTDTQYF
CDR3nt: TGTGCCAGCAGCTTAATCCCCGGACAGGGGGGACCCACAGATACGCAGTATTTT

v_gene: TRBV5-4
abundance: few
d_gene: .
len: 12
j_gene: TRBJ1-2
CDR3aa: CASSVTNYGYTF
CDR3nt: TGTGCCAGCAGCGTAACAAACTATGGCTACACCTTC

v_gene: TRBV28
abundance: .
d_gene: .
len: 14
j_gene: TRBJ2-5
CDR3aa: CASSLVEAGETQYF
CDR3nt: TGTGCCAGCAGTTTAGTGGAGGCTGGGGAGACCCAGTACTTC

v_gene: TRBV7-9
abundance: .
d_gene: .
len: 15
j_gene: TRBJ2-3
CDR3aa: CASSPQVSSTDTQYF
CDR3nt: TGTGCCAGCAGCCCACAGGTCTCTAGCACAGATACGCAGTATTTT

v_gene: TRBV19
abundance: .
d_gene: .
len: 14
j_gene: TRBJ2-2
CDR3aa: CASAEGRLAGELFF
CDR3nt: TGTGCCAGTGCAGAGGGGAGGTTGGCCGGGGAGCTGTTTTTT

v_gene: TRBV6-5
abundance: once
d_gene: .
len: 15
j_gene: TRBJ1-6
CDR3aa: CASSLNVALGPPLHF
CDR3nt: TGTGCCAGCAGTTTGAATGTGGCCCTGGGCCCACCCCTCCACTTT

v_gene: TRBV4-1
abundance: .
d_gene: .
len: 15
j_gene: TRBJ1-5
CDR3aa: CASSQDGEVYQPQHF
CDR3nt: TGCGCCAGCAGCCAAGATGGCGAGGTTTATCAGCCCCAGCATTTT